Listed below are T cell receptor beta chains from one sample, sequenced in a study of somatic mutations in cytotoxic T cells in rheumatoid arthritis. Using immunoSEQ multiplex PCR, the repertoire was profiled, and TCRdb retains in-frame clones only, with some absent. The sample carries over 15,000 clones, 80% recorded once. The sequenced material came from CD8+ T cells sorted from blood. The receptors come from an adult with rheumatoid arthritis. CDR3s include the opening cysteine and the closing phenylalanine or tryptophan. The D gene is left open where the match is weak. Not all rows give a size; the values are once, few, many and, for expanded clones, a class.

abundance | d_gene | j_gene | v_gene | CDR3nt | CDR3aa
once | TRBD1 | TRBJ2-7 | TRBV5-1 | TGCGCCAGCAGCTCTGGGACAGGGGCTTACGAGCAGTACTTC | CASSSGTGAYEQYF
few | NA | TRBJ2-7 | TRBV12-5 | TGTGCTAGTGGTTTGGTACCCGACGAGCAGTACTTC | CASGLVPDEQYF
NA | NA | TRBJ2-2 | TRBV11-3 | TGTGCCAGCAGCTTACCGGCTAGCACCGACACCGGGGAGCTGTTTTTT | CASSLPASTDTGELFF
NA | NA | TRBJ1-2 | TRBV13 | TGTGCCAGCAGCTTAGGACAGGGAAATGGCTACACCTTC | CASSLGQGNGYTF
NA | TRBD1 | TRBJ1-5 | TRBV4-1 | TGCGCCAGCAGCCTCCGACAGGGCAGCAATCAGCCCCAGCATTTT | CASSLRQGSNQPQHF
NA | NA | TRBJ2-1 | TRBV11-3 | TGTGCCAGCAGCTTATTTTCAGGCGCGAGCTCCTACAATGAGCAGTTCTTC | CASSLFSGASSYNEQFF
NA | TRBD2 | TRBJ2-5 | TRBV9 | TGTGCCAGCAGCCAGAAGCCCGGGACTAGGGACCAAGAGACCCAGTACTTC | CASSQKPGTRDQETQYF
NA | TRBD2 | TRBJ2-1 | TRBV7-2 | TGTGCCAGCAGCACCCCCCCGGGAGTAGCGGGGTCCCCCTACAATGAGCAGTTCTTC | CASSTPPGVAGSPYNEQFF
NA | TRBD2 | TRBJ2-3 | TRBV2 | TGTGCCAGCAGTGAAGCCGGACTAGCGAGAAGAACAGATACGCAGTATTTT | CASSEAGLARRTDTQYF
NA | NA | TRBJ2-1 | TRBV2 | TGTGCCAGCAGGGCCCGGGCCCCAAAAGGGCAGTTCTTC | CASRARAPKGQFF
NA | NA | TRBJ1-2 | TRBV19 | TGTGCCAGTAGTACTGGCGGAAACTATGGCTACACCTTC | CASSTGGNYGYTF
NA | NA | TRBJ2-7 | TRBV4-2 | TGTGCCAGCAGCCAAGCCCCGGGCTACGAGCAGTACTTC | CASSQAPGYEQYF
NA | NA | TRBJ2-5 | TRBV7-9 | TGTGCCACCGAGGAGGGAGAGACCCAGTACTTC | CATEEGETQYF
once | NA | TRBJ2-2 | TRBV5-4 | TGTGCCAGCAGACTGAACACCGGGGAGCTGTTTTTT | CASRLNTGELFF
NA | NA | TRBJ2-1 | TRBV9 | TGTGCCAGCAGCGTAGAGGGGTTAGCCTACAATGAGCAGTTCTTC | CASSVEGLAYNEQFF
few | NA | TRBJ2-1 | TRBV2 | TGTGCCAGCACTGGCTTAGGGGGGGGGCATCATGAGCAGTTCTTC | CASTGLGGGHHEQFF
NA | TRBD2 | TRBJ2-4 | TRBV7-9 | TGTGCCAGCAGCCCCGCGGGAGCGGGAGCCAAAAACATTCAGTACTTC | CASSPAGAGAKNIQYF
NA | TRBD2 | TRBJ2-3 | TRBV9 | TGTGCCAGCAGCGCCCATCACCCGGGACTATTCACAGATACGCAGTATTTT | CASSAHHPGLFTDTQYF
NA | NA | TRBJ1-3 | TRBV29-1 | TGCAGCGTTGAGGGGACTACGAGCTCTGGAAACACCATATATTTT | CSVEGTTSSGNTIYF
NA | NA | TRBJ1-1 | TRBV25-1 | TGTGCCAGCAGTGCTACCGGGACCGGCATCGGCACTGAAGCTTTCTTT | CASSATGTGIGTEAFF
NA | NA | TRBJ1-1 | TRBV27 | TGTGCCAGCAGCCGGGGGACGAACACTGAAGCTTTCTTT | CASSRGTNTEAFF
NA | NA | TRBJ1-2 | TRBV5-6 | TGTGCCAGCAGCTTGGAGGTGGGACCATATGGCTACACCTTC | CASSLEVGPYGYTF
once | TRBD2 | TRBJ2-5 | TRBV6-5 | TGTGCCAGCAGTTACGTAGCGGGGGGACGAGAGACCCAGTACTTC | CASSYVAGGRETQYF
few | NA | TRBJ1-1 | TRBV6-7 | TGCTTGGTCGGGACGGAGAACACTGAAGCTTTCTTT | CLVGTENTEAFF
NA | NA | TRBJ1-5 | TRBV6-6 | TGTGCCAGCCGAAGTGGGGTGGATAGCAATCAGCCCCAGCATTTT | CASRSGVDSNQPQHF
NA | TRBD1 | TRBJ2-7 | TRBV5-6 | TGTGCCAGCAGCTTGTGGGACAGGGGAGGGGGCTACGAGCAGTACTTC | CASSLWDRGGGYEQYF
NA | NA | TRBJ1-5 | TRBV5-6 | TGTGCCAGCAGTTATACAGGGCAACGGCCCCAGCATTTT | CASSYTGQRPQHF
NA | NA | TRBJ1-1 | TRBV13 | TGTGCCAGCAGCTTAGAGCAGCCGCTCGCTTTCTTT | CASSLEQPLAFF
NA | TRBD1 | TRBJ2-1 | TRBV9 | TGTGCCAGCAGCGCCCACAGGGGGTCCTACAATGAGCAGTTCTTC | CASSAHRGSYNEQFF
few | TRBD2 | TRBJ2-3 | TRBV7-9 | TGTGCCAGCAGCTATGGACTAGCTAGCACAGATACGCAGTATTTT | CASSYGLASTDTQYF
NA | TRBD2 | TRBJ2-5 | TRBV2 | TGTGCCACCCCGGGGAGCGGGGGGGCCTGGGAGACCCAGTACTTC | CATPGSGGAWETQYF
NA | NA | TRBJ2-2 | TRBV29-1 | TGCAGCGTTGTCATCGGTGGCGGGGAGCTGTTTTTT | CSVVIGGGELFF
medium-sized | NA | TRBJ1-6 | TRBV13 | TGTGCCAGCAGCCCCTCCGGGTCCTATAATTCACCCCTCCACTTT | CASSPSGSYNSPLHF
NA | NA | TRBJ2-7 | TRBV12-5 | TGTGCTAGTGGTACCCATGGGGGGCTGCACTACGAGCAGTACTTC | CASGTHGGLHYEQYF
NA | TRBD1 | TRBJ1-4 | TRBV27 | TGTGCCAGCAGTTTATTGGCCAGGGGGGATGAAAAACTGTTTTTT | CASSLLARGDEKLFF
NA | NA | TRBJ1-5 | TRBV6-1 | TGTGCCAGCAGCTCTACTGGGGATCAGCCCCAGCATTTT | CASSSTGDQPQHF
NA | NA | TRBJ2-3 | TRBV18 | TGTGCCAGCCAGGGGACAAAAAGCACAGATACGCAGTATTTT | CASQGTKSTDTQYF
NA | TRBD1 | TRBJ2-1 | TRBV9 | TGTGCCAGCAGCGCCTGGGACAGTTACAATGAGCAGTTCTTC | CASSAWDSYNEQFF
NA | NA | TRBJ1-2 | TRBV6-5 | TGTGCCAGCAGTTACGGGCAGCTTAGCGGCTACACCTTC | CASSYGQLSGYTF